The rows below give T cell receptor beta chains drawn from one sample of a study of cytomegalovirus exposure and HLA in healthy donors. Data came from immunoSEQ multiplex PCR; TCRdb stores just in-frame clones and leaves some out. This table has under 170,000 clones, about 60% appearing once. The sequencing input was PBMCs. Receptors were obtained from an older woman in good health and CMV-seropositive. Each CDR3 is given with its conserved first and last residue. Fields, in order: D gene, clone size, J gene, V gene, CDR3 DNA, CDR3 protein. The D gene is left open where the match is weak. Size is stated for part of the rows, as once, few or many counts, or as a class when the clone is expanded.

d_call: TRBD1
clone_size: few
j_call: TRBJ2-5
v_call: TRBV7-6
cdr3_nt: TGTGCCAGCAGCTTCCGGACAGGTGAAGAGACCCAGTACTTC
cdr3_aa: CASSFRTGEETQYF

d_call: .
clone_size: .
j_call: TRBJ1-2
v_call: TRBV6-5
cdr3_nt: TGTGCCAGCAGTAGGTGGGGAGACAGGAAGCATGGCTACACCTTC
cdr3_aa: CASSRWGDRKHGYTF

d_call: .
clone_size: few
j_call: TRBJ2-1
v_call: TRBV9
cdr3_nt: TGTGCCAGCAGCGGGAGCCCCTCAGGGAACAATGAGCAGTTCTTC
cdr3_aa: CASSGSPSGNNEQFF

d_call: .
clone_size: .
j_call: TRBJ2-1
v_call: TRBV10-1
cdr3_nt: TGCGCCAGCAGTGAGCCCGGCCTAGGGCAGTTCTTC
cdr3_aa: CASSEPGLGQFF

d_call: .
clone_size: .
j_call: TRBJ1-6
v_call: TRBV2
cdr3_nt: TGTGCCAGCAGCGAGAATTCACCCCTCCACTTT
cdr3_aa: CASSENSPLHF

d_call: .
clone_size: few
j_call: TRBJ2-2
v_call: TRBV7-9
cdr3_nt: TGTGCCAGCAGCTTCGGGAGCGGGGAGCTGTTTTTT
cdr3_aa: CASSFGSGELFF

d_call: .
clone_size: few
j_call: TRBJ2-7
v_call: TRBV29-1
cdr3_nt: TGCAGCGTTTTAGCGACGACTTACGAGCAGTACTTC
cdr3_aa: CSVLATTYEQYF

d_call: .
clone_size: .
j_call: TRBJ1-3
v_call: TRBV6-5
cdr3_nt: TGTGCCAGCAGCGAACGGGTTTTCTCTGGAAACACCATATATTTT
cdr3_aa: CASSERVFSGNTIYF

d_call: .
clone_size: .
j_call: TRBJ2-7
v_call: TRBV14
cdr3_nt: TGTGCCAGCAGCCAAGTGGTTTCTAACTACGAGCAGTACTTC
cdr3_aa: CASSQVVSNYEQYF

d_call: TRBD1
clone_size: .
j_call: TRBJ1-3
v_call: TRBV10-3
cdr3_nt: TGTGCCAGTCTACAGGGGGCGACTGGAAACACCATATATTTT
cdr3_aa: CASLQGATGNTIYF

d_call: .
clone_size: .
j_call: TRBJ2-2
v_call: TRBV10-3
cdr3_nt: TGTGCCATCACCTCGGACCTGGCGGGCACCGGGGAGCTGTTTTTT
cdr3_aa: CAITSDLAGTGELFF

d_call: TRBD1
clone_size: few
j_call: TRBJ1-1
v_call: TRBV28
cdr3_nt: TGTGCCAGCAGTCCTACAGGGGTTGAAGCTTTCTTT
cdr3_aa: CASSPTGVEAFF

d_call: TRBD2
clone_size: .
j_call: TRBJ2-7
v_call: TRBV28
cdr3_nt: TGTGCCAGCAGTTTACTCGCGCGGGGGGATTACGAGCAGTACTTC
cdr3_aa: CASSLLARGDYEQYF

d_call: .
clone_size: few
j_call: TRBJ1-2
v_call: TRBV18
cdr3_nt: TGTGCCAGCTCACCCTCGCTAGATGGCTACACCTTC
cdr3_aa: CASSPSLDGYTF

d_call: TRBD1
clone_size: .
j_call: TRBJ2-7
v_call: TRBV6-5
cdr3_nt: TGTGCCAGCAGTTACTCGAGCGGGACAGGGAGCGAGCAGTACTTC
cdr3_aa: CASSYSSGTGSEQYF

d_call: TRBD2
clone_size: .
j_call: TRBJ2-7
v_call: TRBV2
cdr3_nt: TGTGCCAGCAGTCTAGGACTAGCGTACGAGCAGTACTTC
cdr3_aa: CASSLGLAYEQYF

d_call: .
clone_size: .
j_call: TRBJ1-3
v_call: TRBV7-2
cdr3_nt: TGTGCCAGCAGCTCGGGACATGGCGAAAACACCATATATTTT
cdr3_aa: CASSSGHGENTIYF

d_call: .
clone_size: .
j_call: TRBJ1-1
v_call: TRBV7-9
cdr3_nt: TGTGCCAGCAGCGCGCTTATGAACACTGAAGCTTTCTTT
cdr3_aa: CASSALMNTEAFF

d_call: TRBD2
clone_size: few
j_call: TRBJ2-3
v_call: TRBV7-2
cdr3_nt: TGTGCCAGCAGCTTCTTAGCGGGAGTCCCAGATACGCAGTATTTT
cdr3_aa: CASSFLAGVPDTQYF

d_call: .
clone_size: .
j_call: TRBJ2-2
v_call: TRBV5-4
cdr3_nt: TGTGCCAGCAGCCAGACTACTCCCGGGGAGCTGTTTTTT
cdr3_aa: CASSQTTPGELFF

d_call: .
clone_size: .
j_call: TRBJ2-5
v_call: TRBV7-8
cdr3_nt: TGTGCCAGCAGCTCCCCCTCCGTCCCCAGCGCCGAAGAGACCCAGTACTTC
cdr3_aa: CASSSPSVPSAEETQYF

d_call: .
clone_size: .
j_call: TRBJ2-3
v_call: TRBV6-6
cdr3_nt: TGTGCCAGCAGTTACCTAAATACAGATACGCAGTATTTT
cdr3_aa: CASSYLNTDTQYF

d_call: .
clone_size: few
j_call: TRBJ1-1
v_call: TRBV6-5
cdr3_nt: TGTGCCAGCAGCCAGGCCGGGGCGGGAACTGAAGCTTTCTTT
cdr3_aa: CASSQAGAGTEAFF

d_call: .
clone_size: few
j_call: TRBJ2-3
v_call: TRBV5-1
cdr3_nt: TGCGCCAGCACCCTCAGGGTGGGGACAGATACGCAGTATTTT
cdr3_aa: CASTLRVGTDTQYF

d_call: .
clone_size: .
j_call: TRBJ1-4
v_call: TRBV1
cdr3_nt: TGCACCAGCAGCCAGAGAAGGGGTGAGGCTAATGAAAAACTGTTTTTT
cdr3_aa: CTSSQRRGEANEKLFF

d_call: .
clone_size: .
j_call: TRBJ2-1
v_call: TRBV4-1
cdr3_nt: TGCGCCAGCAGCCAAGTAGGTCGGAGGACAGACAATGAGCAGTTCTTC
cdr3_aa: CASSQVGRRTDNEQFF

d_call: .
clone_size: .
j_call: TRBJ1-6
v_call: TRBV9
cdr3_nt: TGTGCCAGCAGCGCTACTTGGGCGGGTGATTCACCCCTCCACTTT
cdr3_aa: CASSATWAGDSPLHF

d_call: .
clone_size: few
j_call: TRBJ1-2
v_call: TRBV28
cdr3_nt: TGTGCCAGCAGCTTAAAAGGCTTAGGCAGGGCGGTCTATGGCTACACCTTC
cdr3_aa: CASSLKGLGRAVYGYTF

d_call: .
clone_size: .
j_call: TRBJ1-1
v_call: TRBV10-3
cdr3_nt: TGTGCCATCAGTGGTCCGGAGGGGCGAACTGGGACTGAAGCTTTCTTT
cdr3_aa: CAISGPEGRTGTEAFF

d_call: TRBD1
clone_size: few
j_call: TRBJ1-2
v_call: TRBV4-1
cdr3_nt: TGCGCCAGCAGCCAAGATTCGACCTCGGGACAGGCCTTTTATGGCTACACCTTC
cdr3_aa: CASSQDSTSGQAFYGYTF

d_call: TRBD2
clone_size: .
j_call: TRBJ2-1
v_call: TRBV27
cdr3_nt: TGTGCCAGCAGTCCCGGGACTAGCGGGATTTTAAATGAGCAGTTCTTC
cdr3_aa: CASSPGTSGILNEQFF

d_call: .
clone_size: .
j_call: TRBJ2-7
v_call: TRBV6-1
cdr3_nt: TGTGCCAGCAGGACGACAGTAAGCTCCTACGAGCAGTACTTC
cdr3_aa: CASRTTVSSYEQYF

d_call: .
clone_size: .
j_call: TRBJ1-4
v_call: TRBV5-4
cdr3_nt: TGTGCCAGCAGCTTGGCCGGGATCGCAACTAATGAAAAACTGTTTTTT
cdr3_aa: CASSLAGIATNEKLFF

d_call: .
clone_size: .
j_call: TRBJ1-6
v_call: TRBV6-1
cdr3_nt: TGTGCCAGCCTTTTTCTGGGGGCGGCCCTCCACTTT
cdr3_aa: CASLFLGAALHF

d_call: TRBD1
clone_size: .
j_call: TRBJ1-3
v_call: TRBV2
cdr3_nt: TGTGCCAGCAGGGCTGGACAGGGGGCGAAGTCTGGTTCGGGAAACACCATATATTTT
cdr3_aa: CASRAGQGAKSGSGNTIYF

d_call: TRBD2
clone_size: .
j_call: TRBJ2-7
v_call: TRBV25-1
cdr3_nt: TGTGCCAGCAGTGGATTCGGGACTAGCACCTACGAGCAGTACTTC
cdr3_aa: CASSGFGTSTYEQYF

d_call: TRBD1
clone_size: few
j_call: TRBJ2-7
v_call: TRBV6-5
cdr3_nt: TGTGCCAGCTCTTTACGGACAGGGAAATCCGAGCAGTACTTC
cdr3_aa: CASSLRTGKSEQYF

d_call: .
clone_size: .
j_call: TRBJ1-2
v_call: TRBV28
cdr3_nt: TGTGCCAGCAACCGGGACTATGGCTACACCTTC
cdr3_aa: CASNRDYGYTF

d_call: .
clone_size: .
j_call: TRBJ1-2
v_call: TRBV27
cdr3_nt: TGTGCCAGCAGTTTATCTGGCACAGGCTATGGCTACACCTTC
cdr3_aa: CASSLSGTGYGYTF

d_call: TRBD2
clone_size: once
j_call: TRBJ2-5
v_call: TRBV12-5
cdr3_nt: TGTGCTAGTGGTTTGGTTTTAGGGCGGGAGGGCCCCCGGACCCAGTACTTC
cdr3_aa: CASGLVLGREGPRTQYF

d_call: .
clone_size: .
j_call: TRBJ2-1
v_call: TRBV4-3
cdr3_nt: TGCGCCAGCAGCCCCCGTTACGGGGGAATCGATGAGCAGTTCTTC
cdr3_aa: CASSPRYGGIDEQFF

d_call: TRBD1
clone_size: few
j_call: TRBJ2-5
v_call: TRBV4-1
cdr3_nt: TGCGCCAGCAGCCGAGGACAGGAAGGGTACCAAGAGACCCAGTACTTC
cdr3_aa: CASSRGQEGYQETQYF

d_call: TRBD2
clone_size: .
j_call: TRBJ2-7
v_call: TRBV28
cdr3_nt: TGTGCCAGCAGTCCACCCCAAGCGGGATACGTCTACGAGCAGTACTTC
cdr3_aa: CASSPPQAGYVYEQYF

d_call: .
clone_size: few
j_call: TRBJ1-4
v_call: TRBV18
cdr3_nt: TGTGCCAGCTCCCTTGGACAGCCAGCGAGTGAAAAACTGTTTTTT
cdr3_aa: CASSLGQPASEKLFF

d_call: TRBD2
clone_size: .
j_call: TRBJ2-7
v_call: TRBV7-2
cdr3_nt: TGTGCCAGCAGCTTAACCGGTCTAGCGGGTCGCGAGCAGTACTTC
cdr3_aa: CASSLTGLAGREQYF

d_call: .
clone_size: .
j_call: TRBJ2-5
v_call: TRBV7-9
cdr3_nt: TGTGCCAGCAGTCAAGGGACTGGCCAAGAGACCCAGTACTTC
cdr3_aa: CASSQGTGQETQYF

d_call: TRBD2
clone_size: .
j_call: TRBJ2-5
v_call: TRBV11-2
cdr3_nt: TGTGCCAGCAGCAAGTCAGCGGGGGACCTCCAAGAGACCCAGTACTTC
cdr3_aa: CASSKSAGDLQETQYF

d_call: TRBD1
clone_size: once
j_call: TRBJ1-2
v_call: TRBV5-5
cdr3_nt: TGTGCCAGCAGCTTGGATGAGACAGGGTTTTATGGCTACACCTTC
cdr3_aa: CASSLDETGFYGYTF

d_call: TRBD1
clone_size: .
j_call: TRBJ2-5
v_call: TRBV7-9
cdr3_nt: TGTGCCAGCAGCACACACAGGGGGTTGGAAGAGACCCAGTACTTC
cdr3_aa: CASSTHRGLEETQYF

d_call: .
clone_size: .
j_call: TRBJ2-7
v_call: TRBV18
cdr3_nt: TGTGCCAGCTCACCGGCACTAACCTACGAGCAGTACTTC
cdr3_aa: CASSPALTYEQYF

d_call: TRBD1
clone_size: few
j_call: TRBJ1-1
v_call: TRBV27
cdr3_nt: TGTGCCAGCAGTTCGGGACAGGGAGGGGCGGACACTGAAGCTTTCTTT
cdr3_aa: CASSSGQGGADTEAFF